This T cell receptor (beta chain) originates from a study of cytomegalovirus exposure and HLA in healthy donors. Study overall: Inside one of the first data releases sat around 86 million unique TCRs taken from HLA-typed donors.

Researchers ran the PCR with 60 Vbeta and 13 Jbeta primers. Measured with immunoSEQ multiplex PCR; TCRdb has only the in-frame clones, and not every one. The data show approximately 130,000 clones, with around nine tenths seen just once and more than 4% held by the top ten. This CDR3 comprises 13 residues. V was cut by 8 bases and J by 5 bases, with 12 bases left in between. Germline-derived CDR1 and CDR2 are LNHNV and YYDKDF (reference sequence). The receptor was isolated from a woman between 25 and 40 years old in good health and CMV-seronegative. Sequencing used PBMCs. The chain employs TRBV15 and TRBJ1-4; no clear D gene. CDR3 bases: TGTGCCACCGGTCGGGTAGGAAATGAAAAACTGTTTTTT. Residues: CATGRVGNEKLFF.